The T cell receptor (beta chain) under discussion was sequenced for a study of lymphopenia after photon versus proton radiotherapy. Overall study results and limits: Post-nadir diversity loss with photons came from oligoclonal expansion, particularly CD8+ Temra cells.

Using immunoSEQ multiplex PCR, the repertoire was profiled, and TCRdb retains in-frame clones only, with some absent. The repertoire includes some 25,000 clones, 75% to 90% of them detected once, and roughly 5.5% sits in the top ten. Worth noting for this clone: Its matching antigen is unknown.

The clonotype originates from a man younger than 45 with gastric cancer. The sequencing used peripheral blood, collected from a patient treated with photon-based radiotherapy.

DNA of the CDR3: TGCGCCAGCAGCCGCCTATTAGCGGGAGTTTCCACCGGGGAGCTGTTTTTT. Protein: CASSRLLAGVSTGELFF. The genes are TRBV4-1 and TRBJ2-2; 9 bases agree with TRBD2. CDR3 length: 17 amino acids. V was pared by 4 bases and J by 4 bases, with 10 bases of the junction left unmatched. CDR1 MGHRA and CDR2 YSYEKL come from the germline V gene.